The rows below give T cell receptor beta chains drawn from one sample of a study of blood T cell repertoires in COVID-19. This table comes from immunoSEQ multiplex PCR, and its TCRdb copy is limited to in-frame clones, with some not included. The table includes over 130,000 clones, about nine tenths detected once. The sequencing sample was made of peripheral blood. The receptors originated from a human donor with COVID-19, enrolled during active disease. The donor label of this sample is uncertain. Both conserved end residues are part of each CDR3. D genes are given only for firm matches. Part of the rows lack a size; the others show once, few, many or a class for expanded clones.

>TRBV7-7|TRBJ2-5|NA|NA
TGTGCCAGCAGCTTAGCGGGGGGACGGCAAGAGACCCAGTACTTC
CASSLAGGRQETQYF
>TRBV5-4|TRBJ1-2|NA|TRBD1
TGTGCCAGCAGCTTGGCCACAGGGGGGCTGTCTGGCTACACCTTC
CASSLATGGLSGYTF
>TRBV19|TRBJ1-2|NA|TRBD1
TGTGCCAGTAGTCCCCCGGGACAGGGTTTCTTGTATGGCTACACCTTC
CASSPPGQGFLYGYTF
>TRBV6-4|TRBJ2-3|NA|NA
TGTGCCAGCAGTGACTACAGGATGAGCACAGATACGCAGTATTTT
CASSDYRMSTDTQYF
>TRBV21-1|TRBJ1-2|NA|NA
TGTGCCAGCAGCAAACCGCCTGGGGGGAAGGGCTATGGCTACACCTTC
CASSKPPGGKGYGYTF
>TRBV10-3|TRBJ1-2|NA|NA
TGTGCCATCAGTGAGGGGGGTTACAGGGACGCTGGCTACACCTTC
CAISEGGYRDAGYTF
>TRBV18|TRBJ1-4|NA|NA
TGTGCCAGCTCATCGACGCGGTTTGACGCTAATGAAAAACTGTTTTTT
CASSSTRFDANEKLFF
>TRBV18|TRBJ2-1|NA|TRBD1
TGTGCCAGCTCAGAACAGGGGGCTCTCAATGAGCAGTTCTTC
CASSEQGALNEQFF
>TRBV6-5|TRBJ1-2|NA|NA
TGTGCCAGCAGTTACTCGAATTACGGGAGTTATGGCTACACCTTC
CASSYSNYGSYGYTF
>TRBV3-1/TRBV3-2|TRBJ1-4|NA|NA
TGTGCCAGCAGCCAACATACCATTGTACAGGGTGGAAAACTGTTTTTT
CASSQHTIVQGGKLFF
>TRBV30|TRBJ2-7|NA|NA
TGTGCCTGGAGACAGGGTGTCATCGAGCAGTACTTC
CAWRQGVIEQYF
>TRBV5-1|TRBJ2-3|NA|TRBD2
TGCGCCAGCAGCCCAAGCGGGGAAAACACAGATACGCAGTATTTT
CASSPSGENTDTQYF
>TRBV6-5|TRBJ1-4|NA|TRBD1
TGTGCCAGCAGCACTGCACAGGGGGCTAATGAAAAACTGTTTTTT
CASSTAQGANEKLFF
>TRBV19|TRBJ1-1|NA|NA
TGTGCCAGTAGTACCCGTTTGAACACTGAAGCTTTCTTT
CASSTRLNTEAFF
>TRBV2|TRBJ2-3|NA|NA
TGTGCCAGCAGTGGGGGTGAGACAGCCGCGCAGTATTTT
CASSGGETAAQYF
>TRBV29-1|TRBJ2-1|NA|TRBD2
TGCAGCGTTGGTCTAGCGGGAGGCCACGCCGCTGAGCAGTTCTTC
CSVGLAGGHAAEQFF
>TRBV24-1|TRBJ2-4|NA|TRBD2
TGTGCCACCCCTTGGGGGGGTAGAGAGAGCATTCAGTACTTC
CATPWGGRESIQYF
>TRBV5-1|TRBJ1-1|NA|NA
TGCGCCAGCAGCTTGGGGTCGGACCCGAGGGACACTGAAGCTTTCTTT
CASSLGSDPRDTEAFF
>TRBV9|TRBJ1-6|NA|NA
TGTGCCAGCGGACAGAATAATTCACCCCTCCACTTT
CASGQNNSPLHF
>TRBV18|TRBJ1-1|NA|NA
TGTGCCAGCTCATCAGGGACAAGTAACACTGAAGCTTTCTTT
CASSSGTSNTEAFF
>TRBV16|TRBJ1-5|NA|NA
TGTGCCAGCAGCCAATCTAGGACAGCGAATCAGCCCCAGCATTTT
CASSQSRTANQPQHF
>TRBV11-2|TRBJ2-7|NA|NA
TGTGCCAGCAGACGCGCTCGGACACCCTACGAGCAGTACTTC
CASRRARTPYEQYF
>TRBV5-1|TRBJ2-1|NA|TRBD1
TGCGCCAGCAGCCCGGACAGGGGGGCTTACAATGAGCAGTTCTTC
CASSPDRGAYNEQFF
>TRBV5-1|TRBJ1-3|NA|NA
TGCGCCAGCAGCTTCGACAGTTCTACCGGAAACACCATATATTTT
CASSFDSSTGNTIYF
>TRBV11-2|TRBJ1-1|few|NA
TGTGCCAGCAGCTTCCAGGGAAGCACTGAAGCTTTCTTT
CASSFQGSTEAFF